The next 26 T cell receptor beta chains were all read from a single sample in a study of regulatory T cells in long-lasting Graves disease. Assembly of TCR beta libraries relied on iRepertoire HTBI primers together with Arm-PCR of CDR3 regions. TCRdb re-analysed the multiplex PCR reads in MiXCR, keeping a single row per CDR3 protein. The table lists some 450,000 distinct CDR3 sequences, about 20% of them singletons. Time point reported: persistent/refractory GD, antithyroid drugs over 5 years with positive TRAb. RNA extracted from PBMCs served as the sequencing template. This specimen was peripheral blood mononuclear cells (PBMCs), taken when the disease was refractory, from a patient treated with antithyroid drugs. These receptors all stem from a female donor with Graves disease.

This clonotype was counted a few times. This rearrangement joins TRBV7-9 to TRBJ1-5; D may be TRBD1 (5 bases). CDR1 and CDR2 (germline): SEHNR, FQNEAQ (reference sequence). Trimming removed 7 bases at V and 5 bases at J, with 15 bases between. CDR3 length: 14 amino acids. The CDR3 protein is CASTQGGFDQPQHF. CDR3 nucleotide sequence: TGTGCCAGCACCCAGGGAGGGTTTGATCAGCCCCAGCATTTT.

Worth noting for this clonotype: A far larger clone is one nucleotide away, so this likely arose from a read error. This is likely a read error, given that the CDR3 carries no conserved phenylalanine or tryptophan at its end. V is TRBV6-1 and J is TRBJ2-5; 8 nucleotides match TRBD1. Trimming removed 6 bases from V and 6 bases from J; junction bases left unmatched: 12. Germline CDR1 reads MNHNS; CDR2 reads SASEGT. There are 15 residues in the CDR3. The CDR3 protein is CASRTGDSVKKTQYS. CDR3 DNA sequence: TGTGCCAGCAGGACAGGGGACAGCGTTAAGAAGACCCAGTACTCC.

In its sample, this clonotype was seen many times. The chain carries TRBV28 and TRBJ2-7, with 11 bases lining up with TRBD2. The germline CDR1 and CDR2 sequences are MDHEN and SYDVKM. J gave up 6 bases and V 7 bases, and 14 bases lay outside the gene matches. The CDR3 spans 16 residues. DNA of the CDR3: TGTGCCAGCACCCAACCGGGACTAGCGGCCCAGGGCGAGCAGTACTTC. The encoded protein is CASTQPGLAAQGEQYF.

In this sample, this clonotype turned up many times. The rearrangement links TRBV6-1 to TRBJ2-7, with TRBD1 identical over 8 bases. Trimming took 7 bases from V and 4 from J; bases not matched to a gene: 9. This CDR3 contains 14 residues. Germline V gene lookup returns CDR1 MNHNS and CDR2 SASEGT. The CDR3 DNA sequence: TGTGCCAGCACCAGTAGGACAGGGATTTACGAGCAGTACTTC. This gives the protein CASTSRTGIYEQYF.

About this clonotype: Since a much larger clone is just one base distant, this may be a read error. This chain connects TRBV28 to TRBJ1-4; TRBD1 is a possible D gene (5 bases). The CDR3 is made up of 15 amino acids. In germline, CDR1 is MDHEN, CDR2 SYDVKM. Between the trimmed V and J ends, which lost 4 bases and 8 bases, there was a span of 17 bases. CDR3 bases: TGTGCCAGCAGTTCACGGGGGGGGGTTGGGGAAAAACTGTTTTTT. Translation gives CASSSRGGVGEKLFF.

This clonotype was seen a few times. This sequence joins TRBV6-5 and TRBJ2-7; no firm D call. V gave up 2 bases and J gave up 0 bases, with 23 bases separating them. The CDR3 loop spans 19 amino acids. CDR1 is MNHEY, CDR2 SVGAGI, per germline. The CDR3 nucleotides read TGTGCCAGCAGTTACCCCCACAACCCATGGCGGCGCGACTCCTACGAGCAGTACTTC. Protein sequence: CASSYPHNPWRRDSYEQYF.

CDR3 residues: CASSYGSGGLGTEAFF. The CDR3 DNA reads as TGTGCCAGCAGTTACGGGTCAGGGGGTTTAGGCACTGAAGCTTTCTTT. J is TRBJ1-1 and V is TRBV6-9; the match to TRBD1 covers 7 bases. Trimming at V came to 3 bases and at J to 4 bases, leaving 11 bases not matched to a gene. CDR1 is MNHGY, CDR2 SVAAGI, per germline. The CDR3 totals 16 residues.

In its sample, this clonotype was seen a few times. V gene TRBV6-2 or TRBV6-3 combines with J gene TRBJ2-7; 10 bases align to TRBD2. V was pared by 1 base and J by 6 bases, with 15 bases of the junction left unmatched. CDR3 size: 18 residues. From germline, CDR1 is MNHEY and CDR2 SVGEGT. CDR3: CASSYWSGRALKGGEQYF. DNA of the CDR3: TGTGCCAGCAGTTACTGGAGCGGGAGGGCCCTCAAGGGAGGCGAGCAGTACTTC.

Comment on this clonotype: Being one base from a much bigger clone, this may be a read error. The chain couples TRBV11-2 to TRBJ2-2; no definite D call. The CDR3 contains 14 residues. Trimming pared 1 base from V and 2 bases from J, leaving 5 bases between. Germline V lookup: CDR1 SGHAT, CDR2 FQNNGV. CDR3 sequence: CASSLGHNTGELFF. The DNA of the CDR3 is TGTGCCAGCAGCTTAGGACACAACACCGGGGAGCTGTTTTTT.

This clonotype came up a few times. The V and J genes are TRBV10-3 and TRBJ1-1, with D possibly matching TRBD1 (5 bases). Trimming removed 1 base at V and 13 bases at J, with 13 bases between. The germline gives CDR1 ENHRY, CDR2 SYGVKD. There are 12 residues in the CDR3. The CDR3 is CAISEWGRRVFF. The CDR3 bases are TGTGCCATCAGTGAGTGGGGCAGGCGGGTTTTCTTT.

This clonotype was detected a few times. This chain joins TRBV27 and TRBJ2-6; 9 bases line up with TRBD2. In germline, CDR1 is MNHEY, CDR2 SMNVEV (reference sequence). V was pared by 5 bases and J by 1 base, with 12 bases of the junction left unmatched. The CDR3 has 19 amino acids. Here the CDR3 DNA reads TGTGCCAGCAGTCCCCTTCGTCTGCGGGAGGGGTCTGGGGCCAACGTCCTGACTTTC. Amino acid sequence: CASSPLRLREGSGANVLTF.

This clonotype was seen ten or more times. CDR3 DNA sequence: TGTGCCAGCAGACAGCGAGATGGCTACACCTTC. Its translation: CASRQRDGYTF. The rearrangement uses TRBV2 and TRBJ1-2; D remains unclear. Germline V gene data show CDR1 as SNHLY and CDR2 as FYNNEI. This CDR3 region has 11 residues. The V gene lost 6 bases and the J gene lost 6 bases, with 8 bases spanning the gap.

This clonotype was found a few times. The chain recombines TRBV5-1 with TRBJ1-6, with D maybe TRBD1 (5 bases). V was trimmed by 1 base and J by 6 bases, leaving 20 bases between them. The CDR3 runs to 18 residues. Germline CDR1 SGHRS, CDR2 YFSETQ. This CDR3 is CASSLPEGQLGFNSPLHF. The CDR3 nucleotides read TGCGCCAGCAGCTTGCCCGAAGGACAATTGGGTTTTAATTCACCCCTCCACTTT.

This clonotype was seen more than once but under ten times. The chain uses TRBV6-2 or TRBV6-3 and TRBJ2-7, with 8 bases aligning to TRBD2. The ends lost 4 bases at V and 6 bases at J; junction bases unmatched: 17. Germline CDR1 reads MNHEY; CDR2 reads SVGEGT. CDR3 length equals 17 residues. This CDR3 is CASSSTRSSGPLREQYF. The DNA for the CDR3 is TGTGCCAGCAGTTCCACTCGTTCTAGCGGGCCCCTCCGCGAGCAGTACTTC.

This clonotype was seen more than once but under ten times. The chain links TRBV28 to TRBJ1-2, with TRBD1 matching over 12 bases. This CDR3 is 15 amino acids long. With 6 bases clipped from V and 4 bases from J, the junction kept 6 bases outside the gene matches. Per the germline V gene, CDR1 is MDHEN and CDR2 is SYDVKM. CDR3 in amino acids: CASRVGTGGGYGYTF. CDR3 DNA: TGTGCCAGCAGAGTTGGGACAGGGGGCGGCTATGGCTACACCTTC.

V usage is TRBV6-1 and J usage is TRBJ2-7; TRBD2 agrees at 11 bases. Looked up from germline, CDR1 is MNHNS and CDR2 is SASEGT. The V and J ends lost 8 bases and 2 bases, in that order; junction bases with no gene match: 2. This CDR3 region has 13 residues. The CDR3 loop is CASLGLAAYEQYF. The CDR3 DNA sequence: TGTGCCAGCCTGGGACTAGCGGCCTACGAGCAGTACTTC.

The chain couples TRBV14 to TRBJ1-1; D is undetermined. The germline V gene encodes CDR1 SGHDN and CDR2 FVKESK. CDR3 length: 15 residues. V was clipped by 0 bases and J by 4 bases, with 12 bases between them. As DNA, the CDR3 is TGTGCCAGCAGCCAAGAAAGGGTCCGGGGCACTGAAGCTTTCTTT. This translates into CASSQERVRGTEAFF.

The chain has TRBV12-3 or TRBV12-4 and TRBJ1-3; D is undetermined. V was cut by 6 bases and J by 6 bases, with 18 bases left in between. CDR3 length equals 15 residues. CDR3 coding DNA: TGTGCCAGCAGCCCGGGCGGCGGATCTTCAAACACCATATATTTT. As protein: CASSPGGGSSNTIYF.

This clonotype was seen many times. The rearrangement joins TRBV28 to TRBJ1-1, with D uncertain. The CDR3 is 12 amino acids. CDR1 is MDHEN, CDR2 SYDVKM, per germline. V lost 5 bases, J lost 11 bases, and 15 bases lay in between. For the CDR3, the DNA is TGTGCCAGCAGTGCAACCCGCTGGGATGCTTTCTTT. Translation: CASSATRWDAFF.

J is TRBJ1-3 and V is TRBV10-3, with D uncertain. The CDR3 runs to 15 residues. Germline V gene lookup returns CDR1 ENHRY and CDR2 SYGVKD. V dropped 0 bases and J dropped 4 bases, with 10 bases sitting between them. CDR3 coding DNA: TGTGCCATCAGTGAGTCGAGGTCACCCGGAAACACCATATATTTT. Translating it yields CAISESRSPGNTIYF.

Remarks on this clonotype: The junction shows a germline mismatch at one end, possibly a read error. This chain links TRBV20-1 with TRBJ1-2, with unresolved D. Germline V gene sequence: CDR1 DFQATT, CDR2 SNEGSKA (reference sequence). This CDR3 is 11 amino acids long. The CDR3 region has the DNA TGCAGTGCTGGGCTTAACCATGGCTACACCTTC. Translation gives CSAGLNHGYTF.

This clonotype was detected many times. The chain recombines TRBV12-3 or TRBV12-4 with TRBJ1-1; D is perhaps TRBD1 (5 bases). The V and J ends lost 1 base and 4 bases respectively, with 13 bases between them. CDR3 length: 15 amino acids. In nucleotides, the CDR3 is TGTGCCAGCAGTTTAGGCAGGACAAAAACCACTGAAGCTTTCTTT. Translation: CASSLGRTKTTEAFF.

V usage is TRBV10-2 and J usage is TRBJ1-5; 9 nucleotides line up with TRBD1. With V trimmed by 5 bases and J by 6 bases, 5 bases remained unmatched. Germline V gene data show CDR1 as WSHSY and CDR2 as SAAADI. There are 14 residues in the CDR3. CDR3 bases: TGCGCCAGCAGTACAGGGGGCCGGATTCAGCCCCAGCATTTT. Translating it yields CASSTGGRIQPQHF.

The chain is built from TRBV11-2 and TRBJ1-5; D not certain. CDR3 size: 13 residues. CDR1 is SGHAT, CDR2 FQNNGV, per germline. V lost 5 bases and J 7 bases, leaving 12 bases between the germline ends. The CDR3 coding sequence is TGTGCCAGCAGCCCGCCGGGAGGGCAGCCCCAGCATTTT. It yields the protein CASSPPGGQPQHF.

This clonotype appeared many times. The chain has TRBV12-3 or TRBV12-4 and TRBJ1-1, with 7 bases lining up with TRBD1. Trimming took 3 bases from V and 1 from J; bases not matched to a gene: 11. The CDR3 length is 17 residues. This CDR3 reads CASSFRFTGARNTEAFF. CDR3 DNA: TGTGCCAGCAGTTTCCGATTCACAGGGGCACGGAACACTGAAGCTTTCTTT.

This chain joins TRBV10-3 and TRBJ1-3; D uncertain. The CDR3 consists of 16 residues. The ends were cut back, 0 bases at V and 5 bases at J, with 14 bases in the middle. CDR1 ENHRY and CDR2 SYGVKD come from the germline V gene. The DNA for the CDR3 is TGTGCCATCAGTGAGTCGGCCAGTTTTGTGCGAAACACCATATATTTT. This encodes CAISESASFVRNTIYF.